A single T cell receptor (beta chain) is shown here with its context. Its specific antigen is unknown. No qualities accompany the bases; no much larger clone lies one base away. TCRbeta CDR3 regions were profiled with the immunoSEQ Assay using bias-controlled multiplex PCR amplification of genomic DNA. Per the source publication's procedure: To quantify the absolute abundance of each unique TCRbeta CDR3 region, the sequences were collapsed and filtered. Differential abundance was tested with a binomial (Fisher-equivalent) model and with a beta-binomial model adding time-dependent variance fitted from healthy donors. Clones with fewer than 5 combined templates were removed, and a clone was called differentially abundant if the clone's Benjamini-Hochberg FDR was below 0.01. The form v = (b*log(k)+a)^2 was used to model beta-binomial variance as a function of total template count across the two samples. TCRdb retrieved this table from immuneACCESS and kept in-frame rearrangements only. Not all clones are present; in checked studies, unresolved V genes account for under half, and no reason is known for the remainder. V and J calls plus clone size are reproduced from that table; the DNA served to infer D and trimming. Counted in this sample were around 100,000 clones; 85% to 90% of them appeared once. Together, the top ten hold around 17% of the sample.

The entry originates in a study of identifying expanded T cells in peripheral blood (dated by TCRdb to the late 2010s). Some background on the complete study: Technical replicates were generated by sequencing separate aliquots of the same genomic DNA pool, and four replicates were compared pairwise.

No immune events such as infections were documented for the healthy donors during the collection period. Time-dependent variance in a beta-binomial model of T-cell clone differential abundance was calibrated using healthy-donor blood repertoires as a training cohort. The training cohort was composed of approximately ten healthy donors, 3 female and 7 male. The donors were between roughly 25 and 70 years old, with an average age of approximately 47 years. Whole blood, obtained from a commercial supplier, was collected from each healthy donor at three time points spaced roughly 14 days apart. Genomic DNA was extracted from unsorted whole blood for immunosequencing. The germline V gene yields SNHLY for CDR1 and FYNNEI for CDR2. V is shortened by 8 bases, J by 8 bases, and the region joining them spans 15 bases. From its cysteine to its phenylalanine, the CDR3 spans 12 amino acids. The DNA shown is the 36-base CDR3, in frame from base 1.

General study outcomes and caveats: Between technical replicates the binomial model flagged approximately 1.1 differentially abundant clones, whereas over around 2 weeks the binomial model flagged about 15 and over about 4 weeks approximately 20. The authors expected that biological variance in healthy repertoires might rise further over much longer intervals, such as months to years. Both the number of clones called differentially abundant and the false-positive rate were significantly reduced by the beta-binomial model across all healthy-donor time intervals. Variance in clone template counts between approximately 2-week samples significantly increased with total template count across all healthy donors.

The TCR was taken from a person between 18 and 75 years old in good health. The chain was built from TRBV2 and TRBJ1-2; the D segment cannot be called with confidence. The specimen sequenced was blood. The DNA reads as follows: TGTGCCAGCGGATCTCCCCCCCCCGGCTACACCTTC. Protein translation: CASGSPPPGYTF. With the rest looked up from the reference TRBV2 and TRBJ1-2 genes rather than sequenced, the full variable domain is EPEVTQTPSHQVTQMGQEVILRCVPISNHLYFYWYRQILGQKVEFLVSFYNNEISEKSEIFDDQFSVERPDGSNFTLKIRSTKLEDSAMYFCASGSPPPGYTFGSGTRLTVV.